The next 30 T cell receptor beta chains were all read from a single sample in a study of regulatory T cells in long-lasting Graves disease. The time point here: newly diagnosed GD, antithyroid drugs for less than 3 months. RNA from PBMCs was the source of the TCR library. HTBI primers from iRepertoire and Arm-PCR of CDR3 regions yielded the TCR beta libraries. TCRdb reanalysed the multiplex PCR reads using MiXCR and keeps one entry per CDR3 protein. The sample has 400,000 to 500,000 distinct CDR3 sequences, approximately 15% seen once. Separately, the same data were catalogued under a study of T cells in Graves' hyperthyroidism and ophthalmopathy.

Sequenced material: peripheral blood mononuclear cells (PBMCs), taken at new diagnosis, from a patient treated with antithyroid drugs. Receptors were obtained from a woman aged 25-40 years with Graves disease.

This clonotype occurred a few times. The chain uses TRBV6-5 and TRBJ2-1, with a weak D call TRBD2 (6 bases). CDR1 is MNHEY, CDR2 SVGAGI, per germline. This CDR3 is 15 amino acids long. V was pared by 0 bases and J by 4 bases, with 10 bases between. The CDR3 here is CASSYSRDLYNEQFF. As DNA, the CDR3 is TGTGCCAGCAGTTACTCCCGGGACTTATACAATGAGCAGTTCTTC.

This clonotype was recorded many times. The chain has TRBV18 and TRBJ2-7; the D gene is possibly TRBD1 (5 bases). V shed 3 bases and J shed 2 bases, with 11 bases lying between them. Germline V gene data show CDR1 as KGHSH and CDR2 as LQKENI. The CDR3 length is 14 residues. Here the CDR3 DNA reads TGTGCCAGCTCACCCCTCGACAGTGCCTACGAGCAGTACTTC. Translated, it gives CASSPLDSAYEQYF.

This chain connects TRBV19 to TRBJ2-1; D not resolved. The CDR3 totals 14 residues. Germline CDR1 and CDR2: LNHDA and SQIVND (reference sequence). V lost 8 bases, J lost 8 bases, and 19 bases lay in between. CDR3 sequence: CASHVSPLWDEQFF. The CDR3 coding sequence is TGTGCCAGTCACGTTTCCCCCCTTTGGGATGAGCAGTTCTTC. Complete variable domain (other parts from reference TRBV19 and TRBJ2-1): DGGITQSPKYLFRKEGQNVTLSCEQNLNHDAMYWYRQDPGQGLRLIYYSQIVNDFQKGDIAEGYSVSREKKESFPLTVTSAQKNPTAFYLCASHVSPLWDEQFFGPGTRLTVL.

This clonotype was observed many times. In DNA, the CDR3 is TGTGCCAGCAGACTAGCGGGAGTAGGAGAGACCCAGTACTTC. It specifies CASRLAGVGETQYF. This rearrangement joins TRBV6-1 to TRBJ2-5; 11 bases are shared with TRBD2. The CDR3 has 14 amino acids. The trim removed 6 bases at V and 4 bases at J, leaving 4 bases unmatched. Germline CDR1 MNHNS, CDR2 SASEGT.

The table lists this clonotype with a few counts. The rearrangement links TRBV7-6 to TRBJ1-6; TRBD1 might be the D (6 bases). Germline V gene data show CDR1 as SGHVS and CDR2 as FNYEAQ. This CDR3 is built from 13 residues. V lost 6 bases and J lost 9, with 12 bases in between. The CDR3 DNA is TGTGCCAGCAGTATAGGGGGAAGTTCACCCCTCCACTTT. This gives the protein CASSIGGSSPLHF. Filled out from reference TRBV7-6 and TRBJ1-6, the complete variable domain reads GAGVSQSPRYKVTKRGQDVALRCDPISGHVSLYWYRQALGQGPEFLTYFNYEAQQDKSGLPNDRFSAERPEGSISTLTIQRTEQRDSAMYRCASSIGGSSPLHFGNGTRLTVT.

This clonotype was counted ten times or more. The chain has TRBV9 and TRBJ2-3; 8 positions match TRBD2. The CDR3 runs 15 residues. Germline-derived CDR1 and CDR2 are SGDLS and YYNGEE. V shed 0 bases and J 4 bases; nucleotides not matched to a gene: 4. The CDR3 reads CASSVAGGPSDTQYF. CDR3 DNA sequence: TGTGCCAGCAGCGTAGCGGGAGGGCCATCAGATACGCAGTATTTT. Looking up the rest from reference TRBV9 and TRBJ2-3 gives the full variable domain: DSGVTQTPKHLITATGQRVTLRCSPRSGDLSVYWYQQSLDQGLQFLIQYYNGEERAKGNILERFSAQQFPDLHSELNLSSLELGDSALYFCASSVAGGPSDTQYFGPGTRLTVL.

This clonotype was seen many times. The rearrangement joins TRBV29-1 to TRBJ2-3; the match to TRBD2 covers 12 bases. The CDR3 is 16 amino acids. The germline V gene has CDR1 SQVTM and CDR2 ANQGSEA. V dropped 4 bases and J dropped 1; count of bases not matched to a gene: 6. CDR3 loop: CSVVLAGGPGTDTQYF. The CDR3 DNA follows: TGCAGCGTTGTCCTAGCGGGAGGGCCCGGCACAGATACGCAGTATTTT.

The J gene is TRBJ2-1, the V gene TRBV3-1; 7 nucleotides align to TRBD2. The CDR3 covers 20 residues. V was clipped by 1 base and J by 6 bases; unmatched bases: 21. CDR1 LGHDT and CDR2 YNNKEL come from the germline V gene (reference sequence). This CDR3 reads CASSQVSTGEGPEPSNEQFF. The CDR3, as DNA: TGTGCCAGCAGCCAAGTGTCGACTGGGGAGGGCCCAGAACCCTCCAATGAGCAGTTCTTC.

At least ten counts were recorded for this clonotype. The chain couples TRBV2 to TRBJ2-1, with TRBD2 identical over 13 bases. The V gene end was trimmed by 5 bases and the J gene end by 6 bases; junction bases not matched to a gene: 10. CDR3 length: 17 residues. Germline V gene data show CDR1 as SNHLY and CDR2 as FYNNEI. Here the CDR3 reads CASSITRTSGRSNEQFF. The CDR3, as DNA: TGTGCCAGCAGTATTACCCGGACTAGCGGGAGAAGCAATGAGCAGTTCTTC.

This clonotype was recorded once. V gene TRBV10-3 combines with J gene TRBJ2-2; TRBD1 matches at 7 bases. V lost 10 bases, J lost 4 bases, and 3 bases stayed unmatched. CDR1 and CDR2 (germline): ENHRY, SYGVKD. The CDR3 totals 12 residues. In DNA form, the CDR3 reads TGTGCCACCCGGGACAGCACCGGGGAGCTGTTTTTT. Its translation: CATRDSTGELFF.

This clonotype showed up many times. The genes are TRBV11-1 and TRBJ2-7; 7 bases are a match to TRBD2. The CDR3 runs 17 residues. CDR1 SGHAT and CDR2 FQDESV come from the germline V gene (reference sequence). The V segment lost 0 bases and the J segment 0 bases; nucleotides outside the gene matches: 8. CDR3 amino acids: CASSLARLAEYSYEQYF. CDR3 DNA sequence: TGTGCCAGCAGCTTAGCGAGGCTAGCGGAATACTCCTACGAGCAGTACTTC.

This clonotype has a count of ten or more. The chain is built from TRBV3-1 and TRBJ2-1; TRBD2 matches 8 bases. With 6 bases clipped from V and 5 bases from J, the junction kept 6 bases outside the gene matches. Per the germline V gene, CDR1 is LGHDT and CDR2 is YNNKEL (reference sequence). The CDR3 runs 14 residues. The CDR3 protein is CASRTGTRNNEQFF. In DNA, the CDR3 is TGTGCCAGCAGAACCGGGACTAGAAACAATGAGCAGTTCTTC.

This clonotype was observed at least ten times. The CDR3 coding sequence is TGTGCCAGCAGGCTTAGCGGGGGCCTCCAAGAGACCCAGTACTTC. Translated: CASRLSGGLQETQYF. The chain has TRBV6-1 and TRBJ2-5; 9 nucleotides match TRBD2. Germline V gives CDR1 MNHNS, CDR2 SASEGT. V lost 6 bases to trimming and J lost 1 base; unmatched junction nucleotides: 6. This CDR3 is 15 amino acids long.

In this sample, this clonotype turned up many times. The chain is built from TRBV11-2 and TRBJ2-1; 8 nucleotides agree with TRBD2. Germline trimming cut 3 bases from V and 2 bases from J; bases unmatched to any gene: 6. There are 16 residues in the CDR3. The germline V gene has CDR1 SGHAT and CDR2 FQNNGV. CDR3 amino acids: CASSLESGSTYNEQFF. The CDR3, as DNA: TGTGCCAGCAGCTTGGAGAGCGGGAGCACCTACAATGAGCAGTTCTTC.

This clonotype was observed at least ten times. This sequence joins TRBV28 and TRBJ1-5; no clear D. The length of the CDR3 is 11 residues. Germline CDR1 and CDR2: MDHEN and SYDVKM. V lost 3 bases and J lost 7, with 4 bases in between. CDR3 in DNA: TGTGCCAGCAGTTTTTCGCAGCCCCAGCATTTT. This sequence encodes CASSFSQPQHF.

V is TRBV7-9 and J is TRBJ1-1, with 7 bases lining up with TRBD1. The germline V gene encodes CDR1 SEHNR and CDR2 FQNEAQ (reference sequence). CDR3 length equals 14 residues. V lost 5 bases, J lost 3 bases, and 6 bases stayed unmatched. Written as DNA, the CDR3 is TGTGCCAGCAGCCACACAGGGGCGGACACTGAAGCTTTCTTT. It encodes CASSHTGADTEAFF.

The J gene is TRBJ2-2, the V gene TRBV27; D is undetermined. Germline V lookup: CDR1 MNHEY, CDR2 SMNVEV (reference sequence). The CDR3 is made up of 14 amino acids. V lost 1 base to trimming and J lost 5 bases, with 8 bases between them. CDR3 sequence: CASSLYGGTGELFF. Written as DNA, the CDR3 is TGTGCCAGCAGTTTATACGGTGGGACCGGGGAGCTGTTTTTT.

This clonotype was observed many times. CDR3 protein: CASSSSGTALEQYF. CDR3 DNA: TGTGCCAGCAGTTCCTCCGGGACTGCTCTCGAGCAGTACTTC. This chain uses TRBV28 with TRBJ2-7, with D possibly TRBD2 on 6 matching bases. Germline CDR1 MDHEN, CDR2 SYDVKM. Trimming pared 4 bases from V and 6 bases from J, leaving 16 bases between. The length of the CDR3 is 14 residues.

Many counts were recorded for this clonotype. V is TRBV11-3 and J is TRBJ2-1; 7 positions match TRBD2. The length of the CDR3 is 16 residues. The germline gives CDR1 SGHNT, CDR2 YENEEA. Trimming at V came to 3 bases and at J to 6 bases, leaving 11 bases not matched to a gene. The CDR3 bases are TGTGCCAGCAGCTTGGGAGGGCGGCCCCCTCGCAATGAGCAGTTCTTC. Encoded protein: CASSLGGRPPRNEQFF.

Ten or more counts support this clonotype. The chain uses TRBV6-2 or TRBV6-3 and TRBJ2-3; D is uncertain. The length of the CDR3 is 17 residues. Germline loops: CDR1 MNHEY, CDR2 SVGEGT. Trimming removed 0 bases from V and 1 base from J, with 14 bases in between. The CDR3 nucleotides are TGTGCCAGCAGTTACTCGACCTTGTCGGCCGGCACAGATACGCAGTATTTT. Its translation: CASSYSTLSAGTDTQYF.

The chain has TRBV7-6 and TRBJ2-7, with D possibly being TRBD1 (8 bases). Germline V gene data show CDR1 as SGHVS and CDR2 as FNYEAQ. V was clipped by 5 bases and J by 5 bases, with 22 bases between them. This CDR3 is 16 amino acids long. The CDR3, as DNA: TGTGCCAGCAGCCGTGACACAGGGGGGGGCCGCCACGAGCAGTACTTC. Translating gives CASSRDTGGGRHEQYF.

This clonotype appeared a few times. The gene calls are TRBV9 and TRBJ2-5, with 9 bases fitting TRBD1. In germline, CDR1 is SGDLS, CDR2 YYNGEE. The CDR3 contains 21 residues. The ends lost 2 bases at V and 1 base at J; junction bases unmatched: 21. The CDR3 protein is CASSVSTGTGKAISGQETQYF. In DNA, the CDR3 is TGTGCCAGCAGCGTTTCAACCGGGACAGGGAAGGCCATATCTGGCCAAGAGACCCAGTACTTC.

At least ten counts were recorded for this clonotype. The J gene is TRBJ1-1, the V gene TRBV30; unclear D gene. Germline CDR1 is GTSNPN and CDR2 is SVGIG (reference sequence). The CDR3 extends over 14 amino acids. V lost 0 bases and J 0 bases, leaving 8 bases between the germline ends. The CDR3 spells CAWSVLPLNTEAFF. CDR3 nucleotides: TGTGCCTGGAGTGTACTGCCTCTGAACACTGAAGCTTTCTTT. Combining the CDR3 with reference TRBV30 and TRBJ1-1 gives the whole variable domain SQTIHQWPATLVQPVGSPLSLECTVEGTSNPNLYWYRQAAGRGLQLLFYSVGIGQISSEVPQNLSASRPQDRQFILSSKKLLLSDSGFYLCAWSVLPLNTEAFFGQGTRLTVV.

With regard to this clonotype: With a far larger clone one base away, a read error is the likely cause. V usage is TRBV2 and J usage is TRBJ2-7, with D perhaps matching TRBD2 (6 bases). The J call may be incorrect, as the DNA end agrees better with TRBJ2-1. The CDR3 has 11 residues. CDR1 SNHLY and CDR2 FYNNEI come from the germline V gene. CDR3: CASGGTNEQFF. As DNA, the CDR3 is TGTGCCAGCGGGGGGACGAATGAGCAGTTCTTC.

This clonotype was found many times. The genes are TRBV3-1 and TRBJ1-2; TRBD1 is a possible D gene (5 bases). This CDR3 is 12 amino acids long. Trimming left V 1 base short and J 7 bases short, with 7 bases between. Germline V lookup: CDR1 LGHDT, CDR2 YNNKEL (reference sequence). CDR3 protein: CASSQVGGGYTF. CDR3 DNA: TGTGCCAGCAGCCAAGTCGGGGGTGGCTACACCTTC.

In this sample, this clonotype turned up many times. V gene TRBV7-9 combines with J gene TRBJ2-2; D gene unclear. CDR1 SEHNR and CDR2 FQNEAQ come from the germline V gene (reference sequence). The CDR3 contains 12 residues. Trimming pared 5 bases from V and 6 bases from J, leaving 7 bases between. The CDR3 reads CASSLSAGELFF. CDR3 DNA: TGTGCCAGCAGCCTTTCGGCCGGGGAGCTGTTTTTT.

This clonotype was counted ten times or more. This chain connects TRBV7-2 to TRBJ2-7; 9 nucleotides line up with TRBD2. Germline V gene sequence: CDR1 SGHTA, CDR2 FQGNSA. V dropped 4 bases and J dropped 4; count of bases not matched to a gene: 8. The CDR3 loop spans 15 amino acids. CDR3 loop: CASSSSRGREYEQYF. As DNA, the CDR3 is TGTGCCAGCAGCTCCAGCCGCGGGAGGGAATACGAGCAGTACTTC.

This clonotype was counted many times. V is TRBV27 and J is TRBJ2-7; TRBD1 matches at 7 bases. The CDR3 sequence is 17 residues long. After removal of 2 bases from V and 0 bases from J, the junction contained 10 bases not matched to a gene. Germline CDR1 and CDR2: MNHEY and SMNVEV (reference sequence). The CDR3 region is CASSLAPGTAYSYEQYF. The CDR3 bases are TGTGCCAGCAGTTTAGCCCCTGGGACAGCCTACTCCTACGAGCAGTACTTC.

The rearrangement links TRBV25-1 to TRBJ1-2, with 8 bases aligning to TRBD1. This CDR3 spans 17 amino acids. Germline V lookup: CDR1 MGHDK, CDR2 SYGVNS. V gave up 5 bases and J gave up 0 bases; unmatched junction bases: 11. The chain's CDR3 is CASSPRTGSETNYGYTF. The DNA for the CDR3 is TGTGCCAGCAGTCCCCGGACAGGGAGCGAGACTAACTATGGCTACACCTTC.

At least ten counts were recorded for this clonotype. The rearrangement joins TRBV20-1 to TRBJ2-5; 12 nucleotides match TRBD1. V gave up 6 bases and J gave up 5 bases; unmatched junction bases: 4. The CDR3 has 13 residues. From germline, CDR1 is DFQATT and CDR2 SNEGSKA (reference sequence). CDR3 DNA sequence: TGCAGTGCCACGGGACAGGGGGCCGAGACCCAGTACTTC. Its translation is CSATGQGAETQYF.